Below, 21 T cell receptor beta chains from the same sample are listed, as sequenced in a study of blood T cell repertoires in COVID-19. TCRdb's copy holds only in-frame clones and misses some; the assay was immunoSEQ multiplex PCR. The sample lists fewer than 300,000 clones; 83% were seen once. The specimen sequenced was peripheral blood. Source of these receptors: a woman in her 70s with active or convalescent COVID-19.

This rearrangement joins TRBV5-4 to TRBJ1-3, with D hard to call. The germline CDR1 and CDR2 sequences are SGHNT and YYREEE (reference sequence). Trimming stripped 3 bases from V and 2 bases from J, with 9 bases between. The CDR3 extends over 14 amino acids. The DNA of the CDR3 is TGTGCCAGCAGCTCCTACGAGGCTGGAAACACCATATATTTT. It specifies CASSSYEAGNTIYF.

The J gene is TRBJ1-5, the V gene TRBV28; D is unresolved. The CDR3 is made up of 12 amino acids. The V end lost 6 bases, the J end lost 5 bases, and 8 bases lay between the germline ends. Germline values: CDR1 MDHEN, CDR2 SYDVKM. CDR3 DNA sequence: TGTGCCAGCAGCCGGGGAGATCAGCCCCAGCATTTT. Encoded protein: CASSRGDQPQHF.

This chain connects TRBV7-9 to TRBJ1-1, with TRBD1 as a possible D gene (6 bases). This CDR3 has 13 amino acids. The V end lost 7 bases, the J end lost 4 bases, and 13 bases lay between the germline ends. Germline loops: CDR1 SEHNR, CDR2 FQNEAQ (reference sequence). CDR3 in amino acids: CASTQGRATEAFF. CDR3 nucleotide sequence: TGTGCCAGCACCCAGGGGAGGGCCACTGAAGCTTTCTTT.

The chain recombines TRBV28 with TRBJ2-7; 11 nucleotides agree with TRBD2. Germline values: CDR1 MDHEN, CDR2 SYDVKM. V shed 3 bases and J 5 bases; nucleotides not matched to a gene: 9. This CDR3 spans 16 amino acids. The CDR3: CASSFRGLAGGDEQYF. The CDR3 nucleotides are TGTGCCAGCAGTTTTCGAGGACTAGCGGGCGGGGACGAGCAGTACTTC.

The chain couples TRBV18 to TRBJ2-7; D may be TRBD2 (5 bases). The V and J ends lost 2 bases and 3 bases respectively, with 14 bases between them. The CDR3 runs 15 residues. Looked up from germline, CDR1 is KGHSH and CDR2 is LQKENI. Here the CDR3 DNA reads TGTGCCAGCTCACCAAGAAGCGGTACCAGCTACGAGCAGTACTTC. Protein product: CASSPRSGTSYEQYF.

The V call is TRBV5-4, the J call TRBJ2-6; the D gene is possibly TRBD2 (6 bases). The germline gives CDR1 SGHNT, CDR2 YYREEE (reference sequence). This CDR3 has 17 residues. Between the trimmed V and J ends, which lost 2 bases and 1 base, there was a span of 13 bases. For the CDR3, the DNA is TGTGCCAGCAGCTTCCGGCTGGAGGGGTCTGGGGCCAACGTCCTGACTTTC. Encoded protein: CASSFRLEGSGANVLTF. The full variable domain, its missing parts supplied by reference TRBV5-4 and TRBJ2-6, is ETGVTQSPTHLIKTRGQQVTLRCSSQSGHNTVSWYQQALGQGPQFIFQYYREEENGRGNFPPRFSGLQFPNYSSELNVNALELDDSALYLCASSFRLEGSGANVLTFGAGSRLTVL.

This clone has a single count. The chain joins TRBV5-1 to TRBJ1-2, with 9 positions matching TRBD1. The CDR3 is 16 amino acids. Germline CDR1 SGHRS, CDR2 YFSETQ. The trim removed 2 bases at V and 1 base at J, leaving 6 bases unmatched. The CDR3 nucleotides are TGCGCCAGCAGCTTATCCACGGGACAGGGTAACTATGGCTACACCTTC. It yields the protein CASSLSTGQGNYGYTF.

The chain carries TRBV6-2 or TRBV6-3 and TRBJ2-5; D is ambiguous. Germline CDR1 and CDR2: MNHEY and SVGEGT. The CDR3 sequence is 12 residues long. Trimming pared 5 bases from V and 5 bases from J, leaving 9 bases between. The CDR3 reads CASSLWRETQYF. CDR3 DNA: TGTGCCAGCAGTCTCTGGCGGGAGACCCAGTACTTC.

The gene calls are TRBV12-3 or TRBV12-4 and TRBJ1-2; 9 nucleotides match TRBD1. This CDR3 contains 13 residues. The ends lost 5 bases at V and 8 bases at J; junction bases unmatched: 6. As DNA, the CDR3 is TGTGCCAGCAGTCCACAGGGGGCGGGAGGCTACACCTTC. Residues: CASSPQGAGGYTF.

V is TRBV18 and J is TRBJ2-1, with 10 nucleotides matching TRBD2. V shed 2 bases, J shed 5 bases, and the junction held 3 bases outside the gene matches. From germline, CDR1 is KGHSH and CDR2 LQKENI. This CDR3 has 15 amino acids. DNA of the CDR3: TGTGCCAGCTCACCAGGGACTAGCGTAAACAATGAGCAGTTCTTC. Its protein is CASSPGTSVNNEQFF.

This clone has only one observation. The rearrangement joins TRBV5-4 to TRBJ1-5, with a possible D match to TRBD1 (6 bases). Germline V gene sequence: CDR1 SGHNT, CDR2 YYREEE (reference sequence). Trimming left V 4 bases short and J 7 bases short, with 18 bases between. CDR3 size: 15 residues. CDR3 sequence (DNA): TGTGCCAGCAGCCTGGGGGGCAGGGTTAACCAGCCCCAGCATTTT. Amino acid sequence: CASSLGGRVNQPQHF.

This sequence joins TRBV5-8 and TRBJ2-1; tentative D call: TRBD2 (6 bases). The CDR3 runs to 16 residues. V dropped 0 bases and J dropped 8 bases, with 18 bases sitting between them. The V gene's germline CDR1 is SGHTS and CDR2 YDEGEE. In DNA form, the CDR3 reads TGTGCCAGCAGCTTGGCGGGGACTTCCGGGGTGGATGAGCAGTTCTTC. Its translation: CASSLAGTSGVDEQFF. The variable domain in full, completed from reference TRBV5-8 and TRBJ2-1, reads EAGVTQSPTHLIKTRGQQATLRCSPISGHTSVYWYQQALGLGLQFLLWYDEGEERNRGNFPPRFSGRQFPNYSSELNVNALELEDSALYLCASSLAGTSGVDEQFFGPGTRLTVL.

The chain joins TRBV11-2 to TRBJ1-1; TRBD1 agrees at 8 bases. V was pared by 0 bases and J by 11 bases, with 5 bases of the junction left unmatched. The CDR3 extends over 13 amino acids. CDR1 and CDR2 from the germline V gene are SGHAT and FQNNGV. Written as DNA, the CDR3 is TGTGCCAGCAGCTTAGACAGGGGGCAGGAGGCTTTCTTT. Its protein product is CASSLDRGQEAFF. The complete variable domain, with remaining parts taken from reference TRBV11-2 and TRBJ1-1, reads EAGVAQSPRYKIIEKRQSVAFWCNPISGHATLYWYQQILGQGPKLLIQFQNNGVVDDSQLPKDRFSAERLKGVDSTLKIQPAKLEDSAVYLCASSLDRGQEAFFGQGTRLTVV.

The V call is TRBV28, the J call TRBJ1-2; 7 bases are shared with TRBD1. CDR3 length equals 13 residues. The V gene's germline CDR1 is MDHEN and CDR2 SYDVKM. V was pared by 2 bases and J by 8 bases, with 5 bases of the junction left unmatched. The CDR3 reads CASSLPRGEGYTF. The CDR3 DNA reads as TGTGCCAGCAGTTTACCCAGGGGGGAGGGCTACACCTTC.

This clone was counted a single time. The chain joins TRBV9 to TRBJ2-1; tentatively, D is TRBD1 (6 bases). V gave up 2 bases and J gave up 0 bases, with 12 bases separating them. This CDR3 contains 16 residues. Germline-derived CDR1 and CDR2 are SGDLS and YYNGEE. The CDR3 DNA sequence: TGTGCCAGCAGCGTCAAACAGGGAAGCTCCTACAATGAGCAGTTCTTC. It codes for CASSVKQGSSYNEQFF.

V is TRBV11-2 and J is TRBJ2-2; 10 bases are shared with TRBD2. Trimming cost V 6 bases and J 4 bases; bases outside gene matches: 8. The CDR3 length is 16 residues. The germline V gene has CDR1 SGHAT and CDR2 FQNNGV. The chain's CDR3 is CASRSGGGFGTGELFF. The CDR3 coding sequence is TGTGCCAGCAGGAGCGGGGGGGGATTCGGCACCGGGGAGCTGTTTTTT.

The chain links TRBV19 to TRBJ2-6; 7 bases are a match to TRBD1. Germline V gives CDR1 LNHDA, CDR2 SQIVND (reference sequence). V shed 3 bases, J shed 3 bases, and the junction held 5 bases outside the gene matches. The CDR3 extends over 16 amino acids. CDR3 region: CASSIRRGNGANVLTF. DNA for the CDR3: TGTGCCAGTAGTATTCGCAGGGGGAATGGGGCCAACGTCCTGACTTTC.

This clone was picked up one time. The gene calls are TRBV7-9 and TRBJ2-5; 7 bases are shared with TRBD2. CDR1 and CDR2 (germline): SEHNR, FQNEAQ (reference sequence). The CDR3 length is 17 residues. The J segment lost 0 bases and the V segment lost 5 bases, leaving 12 bases of the junction unmatched. This CDR3 is CASSPFLAALYQETQYF. CDR3 DNA: TGTGCCAGCAGCCCCTTTCTAGCGGCGCTGTACCAAGAGACCCAGTACTTC.

The V call is TRBV7-9, the J call TRBJ2-4; 7 positions match TRBD2. The V segment lost 3 bases and the J segment 9 bases; nucleotides outside the gene matches: 5. CDR1 is SEHNR and CDR2 is FQNEAQ in the germline V gene (reference sequence). The CDR3 spans 13 residues. CDR3 DNA sequence: TGTGCCAGCAGCTTGGCGGGGGAGGGCATTCAGTACTTC. It is translated as CASSLAGEGIQYF.

This chain links TRBV18 with TRBJ1-3; 10 bases are a match to TRBD1. With 3 bases clipped from V and 3 bases from J, the junction kept 8 bases outside the gene matches. CDR1 is KGHSH, CDR2 LQKENI, per germline. This CDR3 comprises 17 residues. The CDR3 DNA reads as TGTGCCAGCTCACCCGACCCGACAGGGGGCAATGGAAACACCATATATTTT. Protein product: CASSPDPTGGNGNTIYF.

V is TRBV19 and J is TRBJ1-1; D perhaps matches TRBD1 (5 bases). Trimming stripped 2 bases from V and 1 base from J, with 11 bases between. There are 15 residues in the CDR3. Germline CDR1 reads LNHDA; CDR2 reads SQIVND (reference sequence). CDR3 sequence reads: CASSIRGGPNTEAFF. In DNA, the CDR3 is TGTGCCAGTAGTATAAGGGGAGGGCCGAACACTGAAGCTTTCTTT.